This T cell receptor (beta chain) came from a study of blood T cells in healthy people across ages. Trimming stripped 2 bases from V and 3 bases from J, with 23 bases between. CDR1 is MGHDK, CDR2 SYGVNS, per germline. The CDR3 has 18 amino acids. Whole-study results and caveats: Naive and antigen-experienced cells could not be conclusively compared, given unsorted PBMCs. The recorded TCR beta diversity per million T cells decreased in a roughly linear manner with age.

Note on this clonotype: Its antigen remains unidentified.

Sample-barcoded 5' priming and a J-beta primer mix drove a second PCR of roughly 7 to 11 cycles. Tagging of each cDNA molecule was performed by a template-switch adaptor with 12 random nucleotides. TCRdb called the 5' RACE reads again in MiXCR, with one record for every CDR3 protein. The sample records more than 900,000 distinct CDR3 sequences, 25% to 30% being singletons. The sample was also reused in another study, on T cells of mothers and their children.

This chain connects TRBV25-1 to TRBJ2-7, with D perhaps TRBD1 (6 bases). This clonotype was sampled from a woman aged 40 to 50 in good health. Material for sequencing was blood. CDR3 in DNA: TGTGCCAGCAGTGAAGGTACAGGGACCAAACGTCTTAGCTACGAGCAGTACTTC. The encoded protein is CASSEGTGTKRLSYEQYF.